These T cell receptor beta chains were read from a single sample in a study of CD8 T cells in Susac syndrome. MiXCR was run by TCRdb on the immunoSEQ multiplex PCR reads, yielding one entry per CDR3 protein. The data show approximately 80,000 distinct CDR3 sequences, roughly nine tenths seen once. Source material: CD8+ T cells from PBMCs. The receptors were sampled from a human donor with multiple sclerosis. Both conserved end residues are part of each CDR3. A D gene is named only where the DNA matches it firmly. A clone size is listed for some rows: how often the clone was seen (once, few, many), or a class if it is expanded.

v_gene: TRBV6-1
j_gene: TRBJ2-3
d_gene: TRBD2
abundance: .
CDR3nt: TGTGCCAGCAGTGAAAGGAGACTAGCGGGGGCCCTTTGGAGCACAGATACGCAGTATTTT
CDR3aa: CASSERRLAGALWSTDTQYF

v_gene: TRBV6-1
j_gene: TRBJ2-6
d_gene: .
abundance: .
CDR3nt: TGTGCCAGCCATCCACGCGGGGCGCAAACTGGGGCCAACGTCCTGACTTTC
CDR3aa: CASHPRGAQTGANVLTF

v_gene: TRBV6-2/TRBV6-3
j_gene: TRBJ1-5
d_gene: .
abundance: .
CDR3nt: TGTGCCAGCAGTTACGGACACAATAGCAATCAGCCCCAGCATTTT
CDR3aa: CASSYGHNSNQPQHF

v_gene: TRBV27
j_gene: TRBJ2-7
d_gene: .
abundance: once
CDR3nt: TGTGCCACCTCTAGGGGGGGATCCTACGAGCAGTACTTC
CDR3aa: CATSRGGSYEQYF

v_gene: TRBV6-4
j_gene: TRBJ1-6
d_gene: .
abundance: .
CDR3nt: TGTGCCAGCAGTGACGGGGGTTCACCCCTCCACTTT
CDR3aa: CASSDGGSPLHF

v_gene: TRBV10-3
j_gene: TRBJ2-5
d_gene: TRBD2
abundance: .
CDR3nt: TGTGCCATCAGTGAACTAGCGGGACTGGACCCTGTCGAGACCCAGTACTTC
CDR3aa: CAISELAGLDPVETQYF

v_gene: TRBV7-9
j_gene: TRBJ2-7
d_gene: TRBD2
abundance: .
CDR3nt: TGTGCCAGCAGCTCGACTAGCGGGGGGAACGATTTCTCCTACGAGCAGTACTTC
CDR3aa: CASSSTSGGNDFSYEQYF

v_gene: TRBV9
j_gene: TRBJ2-1
d_gene: TRBD1
abundance: once
CDR3nt: TGTGCCAGCAGCGCCCCAGGCCCGCCTCGGGACCAGGGGGCATGGAATGAGCAGTTCTTC
CDR3aa: CASSAPGPPRDQGAWNEQFF

v_gene: TRBV5-1
j_gene: TRBJ1-2
d_gene: TRBD1
abundance: .
CDR3nt: TGCGCCAGCAGCGTAGAGACAGGGGGCGACTATGGCTACACCTTC
CDR3aa: CASSVETGGDYGYTF

v_gene: TRBV13
j_gene: TRBJ1-1
d_gene: .
abundance: .
CDR3nt: TGTGCCAGCAGCCCTGGGGGCGAGGGATCCACTGAAGCTTTCTTT
CDR3aa: CASSPGGEGSTEAFF

v_gene: TRBV2
j_gene: TRBJ2-3
d_gene: TRBD2
abundance: .
CDR3nt: TGTGCCAGCCCGACTAGCGGGACCTTCACAGATACGCAGTATTTT
CDR3aa: CASPTSGTFTDTQYF

v_gene: TRBV12-3/TRBV12-4
j_gene: TRBJ2-3
d_gene: .
abundance: once
CDR3nt: TGTGCCAGCAGCCCGCCGGGACAAGGGAGAGATACGCAGTATTTT
CDR3aa: CASSPPGQGRDTQYF

v_gene: TRBV14
j_gene: TRBJ1-1
d_gene: .
abundance: .
CDR3nt: TGTGCCAGCAGCCACCCACACCAGGGTTACCCTGAAGCTTTCTTT
CDR3aa: CASSHPHQGYPEAFF

v_gene: TRBV14
j_gene: TRBJ2-1
d_gene: TRBD2
abundance: .
CDR3nt: TGTGCCAGCAGCCCAGGGTCTAGCGGTTGGTCCAATGAGCAGTTCTTC
CDR3aa: CASSPGSSGWSNEQFF

v_gene: TRBV9
j_gene: TRBJ2-5
d_gene: TRBD1
abundance: .
CDR3nt: TGTGCCAGCAGCTATAGAGACAGGGGGCAGCAAGAGACCCAGTACTTC
CDR3aa: CASSYRDRGQQETQYF

v_gene: TRBV29-1
j_gene: TRBJ2-1
d_gene: .
abundance: .
CDR3nt: TGCAGCGTTGAGTGGTTGGGACGGTCCTACAATGAGCAGTTCTTC
CDR3aa: CSVEWLGRSYNEQFF

v_gene: TRBV19
j_gene: TRBJ1-5
d_gene: .
abundance: .
CDR3nt: TGTGCCAGTAGTGCCCGGGACGGGAGTAATCAGCCCCAGCATTTT
CDR3aa: CASSARDGSNQPQHF

v_gene: TRBV28
j_gene: TRBJ2-7
d_gene: .
abundance: .
CDR3nt: TGTGCCAGCAGTTTTCGGCTAGGGGACGAGCAGTACTTC
CDR3aa: CASSFRLGDEQYF

v_gene: TRBV3-1
j_gene: TRBJ2-1
d_gene: TRBD2
abundance: .
CDR3nt: TGTGCCAGCAGCCGGACTAGCGGGACAGGGGATGAGCAGTTCTTC
CDR3aa: CASSRTSGTGDEQFF

v_gene: TRBV6-1
j_gene: TRBJ2-1
d_gene: .
abundance: .
CDR3nt: TGTGCCAGCCTCCTAATAGGAGGCCCGAACTACAATGAGCAGTTCTTC
CDR3aa: CASLLIGGPNYNEQFF

v_gene: TRBV6-5
j_gene: TRBJ1-1
d_gene: .
abundance: .
CDR3nt: TGTGCCAGCAGTTACTCGAGACAGAACACTGAAGCTTTCTTT
CDR3aa: CASSYSRQNTEAFF

v_gene: TRBV7-9
j_gene: TRBJ2-7
d_gene: .
abundance: .
CDR3nt: TGTGCCAGCAGCTTAACGGTTCAGTCTACCTACGAGCAGTACTTC
CDR3aa: CASSLTVQSTYEQYF

v_gene: TRBV5-1
j_gene: TRBJ1-2
d_gene: TRBD1
abundance: .
CDR3nt: TGCGCCAGCAGCTCGACAGGGATCTATGGCTACACCTTC
CDR3aa: CASSSTGIYGYTF

v_gene: TRBV15
j_gene: TRBJ2-1
d_gene: TRBD2
abundance: .
CDR3nt: TGTGCCACCAGCAGCGGGGGGTCTTTGCAGTTCTTC
CDR3aa: CATSSGGSLQFF